The sequence of this T cell receptor (beta chain) was determined in a study of cytomegalovirus exposure and HLA in healthy donors. Study-level points and caveats: TCR beta chains numbering some 160 were designated cytomegalovirus-associated. As confirmed in vitro, a few CMV-associated chains were specific for CMV antigens. Most TCR sequences were rare, but some public TCRs occurred in many donors.

Germline assignment: CDR1 MNHEY and CDR2 SMNVEV (reference sequence). V was shortened by 3 bases and J by 2 bases, with 10 bases between the two germline ends. The CDR3 extends over 14 amino acids. Sequenced by immunoSEQ multiplex PCR; TCRdb stores in-frame clones only, minus some. The sample shows 150,000 to 200,000 clones, roughly nine tenths of them seen only once. Turning to this clone: Its antigen is as yet unknown.

Source material: PBMCs. The rearrangement uses TRBV27 and TRBJ1-1; D unresolved. The TCR comes from a woman aged 18-30 years in good health and CMV-seropositive. CDR3 nucleotides: TGTGCCAGCAGTTTGAGTCTGTACAACACTGAAGCTTTCTTT. It encodes CASSLSLYNTEAFF.